The 17 T cell receptor beta chains presented below share a single source sample, sequenced in a study of tumor and adjacent non-tumor tissue in lung cancer. The template was RNA from unsorted bulk tissue. This non-tumor lung sample came from over 3 cm beyond the tumor edge. A modified ARM-PCR protocol with three rounds of nested PCR amplified TCRbeta. One entry per CDR3 protein, called by TCRdb with MiXCR from the multiplex PCR reads. The sample consists of 80,000 to 130,000 distinct CDR3 sequences, around three fifths of them appearing once. The sample taken for sequencing was distant non-tumor lung tissue. These receptors came from a man aged 25 to 40 with non-small cell lung cancer.

The chain carries TRBV6-2 or TRBV6-3 and TRBJ2-1, with D unclear. V was trimmed by 8 bases and J by 7 bases, leaving 12 bases between them. This CDR3 has 12 amino acids. In germline, CDR1 is MNHEY, CDR2 SVGEGT. CDR3: CASCLIMNEQFF. CDR3 bases: TGTGCCAGCTGCCTGATTATGAATGAGCAGTTCTTC.

A note on this clonotype: At one end, the junction sequence differs from germline, possibly due to a read error. The rearrangement joins TRBV11-2 to TRBJ2-3, with TRBD2 matching over 8 bases. Germline V lookup: CDR1 SGHAT, CDR2 FQNNGV. CDR3 length equals 17 residues. CDR3 in DNA: TGTGCCTGCAGCTTATCCATAGCGGGAAGGCCGACAGATACGCAGTATTTT. Protein product: CACSLSIAGRPTDTQYF.

As regards this clonotype: A read error is possible here, since a much larger clone lies one base away. J is TRBJ1-1 and V is TRBV29-1, with D uncertain. Germline V gene data show CDR1 as SQVTM and CDR2 as ANQGSEA. This CDR3 comprises 11 residues. V shed 2 bases and J shed 6 bases, with 7 bases lying between them. This chain's CDR3 is CSVETYAEAFF. The CDR3, as DNA: TGCAGCGTTGAAACTTACGCTGAAGCTTTCTTT.

This clonotype was seen a handful of times. A much larger clone sits a single nucleotide away, making a read error possible. The chain links TRBV5-4 to TRBJ1-2; no definite D call. The germline V and J ends were trimmed by 6 bases and 5 bases, with 20 bases remaining between them. Germline CDR1 SGHNT, CDR2 YYREEE (reference sequence). There are 15 residues in the CDR3. CDR3 sequence (DNA): TGTGCCAGCAACTTCGGACGGACGAACAATTATGGCTACACCTTC. It encodes CASNFGRTNNYGYTF.

V gene TRBV11-2 combines with J gene TRBJ2-1; weak D call: TRBD1 (6 bases). This CDR3 has 15 amino acids. Germline V gene lookup returns CDR1 SGHAT and CDR2 FQNNGV. CDR3 in amino acids: CTSSFRPGAYSEQFF. The CDR3 nucleotides read TGTACAAGCAGCTTCAGGCCAGGGGCATATAGTGAGCAGTTCTTC.

V is TRBV11-2 and J is TRBJ2-3; 8 bases line up with TRBD1. The V gene end was trimmed by 5 bases and the J gene end by 5 bases; junction bases not matched to a gene: 3. Germline V lookup: CDR1 SGHAT, CDR2 FQNNGV. The CDR3 spans 13 residues. For the CDR3, the DNA is TGTGCCAGCAGCGAGGACAGGGTAGATACGCAGTATTTT. Amino acid sequence: CASSEDRVDTQYF.

On this clonotype itself: A single base separates this from a much larger clone, so it may be a read error. The rearrangement links TRBV7-8 to TRBJ2-7; possibly TRBD2 for D (6 bases). Per germline, CDR1 SGHVS and CDR2 FQNEAQ. There are 13 residues in the CDR3. CDR3 nucleotides: TGTGCCAGAAGCTTAGGTCCTAGCGACGTGGAGTACTTC. It yields the protein CARSLGPSDVEYF.

This chain connects TRBV7-2 to TRBJ1-5; the D is unclear. Germline V gives CDR1 SGHTA, CDR2 FQGNSA. CDR3 length: 15 residues. V lost 1 base to trimming and J lost 0 bases, with 7 bases between them. CDR3 sequence: CASSLGLSSNQPQHF. CDR3 nucleotide sequence: TGTGCCAGCAGCTTAGGATTAAGTAGCAATCAGCCCCAGCATTTT. The full variable domain, with the rest looked up from reference TRBV7-2 and TRBJ1-5, is GAGVSQSPSNKVTEKGKDVELRCDPISGHTALYWYRQSLGQGLEFLIYFQGNSAPDKSGLPSDRFSAERTGGSVSTLTIQRTQQEDSAVYLCASSLGLSSNQPQHFGDGTRLSIL.

This clonotype was counted at least ten times. The chain has TRBV6-2 or TRBV6-3 and TRBJ2-5; 9 bases are shared with TRBD2. V shed 7 bases, J shed 6 bases, and the junction held 3 bases outside the gene matches. This CDR3 is built from 12 residues. Germline values: CDR1 MNHEY, CDR2 SVGEGT. This chain's CDR3 is CASTGLAKTQYF. DNA for the CDR3: TGTGCCAGCACTGGACTAGCGAAGACCCAGTACTTC.

Worth noting for this clonotype: This sequence may be a read error, since a much larger clone differs from it by one base. The chain combines TRBV5-6 with TRBJ2-1; a possible D gene is TRBD1 (6 bases). CDR1 is SGHDT, CDR2 YYEEEE, per germline. The V end was cut by 2 bases, the J end by 12 bases, with 12 bases between. The CDR3 runs 12 residues. In DNA, the CDR3 is TGTGCCAGCAGCTTAGAACTAGGGGGGCAGTTCTTC. Translation: CASSLELGGQFF.

Worth noting for this clonotype: This may stem from a read error, because a much larger clone lies one nucleotide away. V and J are TRBV12-3 or TRBV12-4 and TRBJ2-1; 10 nucleotides agree with TRBD2. V lost 4 bases, J lost 2 bases, and 11 bases stayed unmatched. CDR3 length equals 18 residues. In nucleotides, the CDR3 is TGTGCCAGCAGTTGGATTAGCGGGGGGATTGGGACCTACAATGAGCAGTTCTTC. Protein product: CASSWISGGIGTYNEQFF.

There are many counts of this clonotype. V gene TRBV10-1 combines with J gene TRBJ2-5; D is possibly TRBD2 (6 bases). From germline, CDR1 is WNHNN and CDR2 SYGVQD (reference sequence). This CDR3 comprises 15 residues. Trimming took 6 bases from V and 5 from J, leaving 19 bases between them. The CDR3 sequence: CASSLGIGGKETQYF. DNA for the CDR3: TGCGCCAGCAGCCTGGGCATCGGAGGGAAGGAGACCCAGTACTTC.

As for this clonotype: Germline is not matched at one junction end, which may reflect a read error. The chain is built from TRBV5-6 and TRBJ1-1, with unresolved D. There are 13 residues in the CDR3. Germline values: CDR1 SGHDT, CDR2 YYEEEE. DNA of the CDR3: TGTACCAGCAGCTTGTTTATAGCCACTGAAGTTTTCTTT. Amino acid sequence: CTSSLFIATEVFF.

As for this clonotype: An end of the junction does not agree with germline; a read error may underlie this. This sequence joins TRBV16 and TRBJ2-1; TRBD2 matches 13 bases. The germline CDR1 and CDR2 sequences are KGHSY and FQNENV. The CDR3 runs to 17 residues. The CDR3 region has the DNA TGTGCCAGCAGCCAACCAGAACTAGCGGGGGGGGACCATGAGCAGCTCTTC. Its protein is CASSQPELAGGDHEQLF. The full variable domain, with the rest looked up from reference TRBV16 and TRBJ2-1, is GEEVAQTPKHLVRGEGQKAKLYCAPIKGHSYVFWYQQVLKNEFKFLISFQNENVFDETGMPKERFSAKCLPNSPCSLEIQATKLEDSAVYFCASSQPELAGGDHEQLFGPGTRLTVL.

This clonotype was recorded at least ten times. The V and J genes are TRBV4-1 and TRBJ1-2; D possibly corresponds to TRBD1 (6 bases). This CDR3 is built from 16 residues. Germline CDR1 and CDR2: MGHRA and YSYEKL. V was clipped by 0 bases and J by 5 bases, with 16 bases between them. The CDR3 loop is CASSQDQRGASYGYTF. CDR3 nucleotides: TGCGCCAGCAGCCAAGATCAGAGGGGGGCCTCGTATGGCTACACCTTC.

As to this clonotype: A clone one base away is much larger, so this may be a read error. The CDR3 spells CGVEGEGQPQHF. The CDR3 DNA follows: TGCGGCGTTGAAGGGGAGGGGCAGCCCCAGCATTTT. This chain links TRBV29-1 with TRBJ1-5; possibly TRBD1 for D (5 bases). In germline, CDR1 is SQVTM, CDR2 ANQGSEA. The CDR3 totals 12 residues.

This clonotype was observed a few times. The gene calls are TRBV11-2 and TRBJ2-3; no clear D. This CDR3 region has 16 residues. The V and J ends lost 0 bases and 3 bases respectively, with 13 bases between them. In germline, CDR1 is SGHAT, CDR2 FQNNGV. The CDR3 spells CASSLDLKPATDTQYF. The CDR3 nucleotides are TGTGCCAGCAGCTTAGATCTCAAGCCAGCGACAGATACGCAGTATTTT.